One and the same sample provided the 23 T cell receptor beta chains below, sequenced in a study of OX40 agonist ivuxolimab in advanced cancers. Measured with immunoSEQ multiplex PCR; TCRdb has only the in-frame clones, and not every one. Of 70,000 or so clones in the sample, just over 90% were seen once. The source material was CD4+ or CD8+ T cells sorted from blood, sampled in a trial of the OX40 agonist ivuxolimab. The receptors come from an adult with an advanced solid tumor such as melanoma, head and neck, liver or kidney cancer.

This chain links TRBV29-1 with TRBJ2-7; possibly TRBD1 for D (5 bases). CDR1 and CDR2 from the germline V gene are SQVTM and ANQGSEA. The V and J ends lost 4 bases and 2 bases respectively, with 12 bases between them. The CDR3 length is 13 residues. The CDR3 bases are TGCAGCGTTGGGGCAGGGATACCCTACGAGCAGTACTTC. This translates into CSVGAGIPYEQYF.

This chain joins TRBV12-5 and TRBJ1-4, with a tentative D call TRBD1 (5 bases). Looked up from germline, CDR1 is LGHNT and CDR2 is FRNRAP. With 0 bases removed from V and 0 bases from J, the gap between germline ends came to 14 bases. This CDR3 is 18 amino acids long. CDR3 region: CASGLVLGTFATNEKLFF. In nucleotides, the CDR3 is TGTGCTAGTGGTTTGGTACTGGGGACTTTCGCAACTAATGAAAAACTGTTTTTT. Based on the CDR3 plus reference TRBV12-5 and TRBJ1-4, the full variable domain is DARVTQTPRHKVTEMGQEVTMRCQPILGHNTVFWYRQTMMQGLELLAYFRNRAPLDDSGMPKDRFSAEMPDATLATLKIQPSEPRDSAVYFCASGLVLGTFATNEKLFFGSGTQLSVL.

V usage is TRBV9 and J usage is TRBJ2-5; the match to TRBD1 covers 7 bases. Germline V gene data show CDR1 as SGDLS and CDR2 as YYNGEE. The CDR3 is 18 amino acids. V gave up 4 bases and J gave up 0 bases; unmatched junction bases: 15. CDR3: CASSPPPRTGAYQETQYF. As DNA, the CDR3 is TGTGCCAGCAGCCCTCCCCCCCGTACAGGGGCTTACCAAGAGACCCAGTACTTC.

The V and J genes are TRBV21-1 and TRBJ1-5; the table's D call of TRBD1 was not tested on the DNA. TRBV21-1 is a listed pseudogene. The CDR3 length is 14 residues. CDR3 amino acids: CASSKDRDAQPQHF. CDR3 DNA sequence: TGTGCCAGCAGCAAAGACAGGGACGCCCAGCCCCAGCATTTT.

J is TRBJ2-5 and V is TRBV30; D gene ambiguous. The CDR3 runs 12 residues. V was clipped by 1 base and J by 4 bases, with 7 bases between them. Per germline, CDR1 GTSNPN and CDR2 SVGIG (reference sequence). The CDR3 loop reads CAWSGQRETQYF. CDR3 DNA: TGTGCCTGGAGTGGACAAAGAGAGACCCAGTACTTC.

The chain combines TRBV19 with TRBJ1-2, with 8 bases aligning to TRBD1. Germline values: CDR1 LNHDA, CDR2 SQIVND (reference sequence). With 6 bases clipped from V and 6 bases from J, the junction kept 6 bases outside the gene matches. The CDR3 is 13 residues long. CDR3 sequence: CASSTGGFNGYTF. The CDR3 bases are TGTGCCAGTAGCACAGGGGGGTTCAATGGCTACACCTTC.

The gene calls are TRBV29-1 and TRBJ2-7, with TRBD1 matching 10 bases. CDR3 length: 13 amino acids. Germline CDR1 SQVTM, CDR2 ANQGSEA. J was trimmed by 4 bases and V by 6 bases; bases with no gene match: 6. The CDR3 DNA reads TGCAGCGTGAGGGGGGACAGGGGATACGAGCAGTACTTC. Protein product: CSVRGDRGYEQYF.

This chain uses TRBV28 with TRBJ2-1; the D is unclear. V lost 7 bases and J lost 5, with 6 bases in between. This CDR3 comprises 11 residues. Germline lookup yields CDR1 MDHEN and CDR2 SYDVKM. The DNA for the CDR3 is TGTGCCAGCACCCTCGACAATGAGCAGTTCTTC. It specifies CASTLDNEQFF.

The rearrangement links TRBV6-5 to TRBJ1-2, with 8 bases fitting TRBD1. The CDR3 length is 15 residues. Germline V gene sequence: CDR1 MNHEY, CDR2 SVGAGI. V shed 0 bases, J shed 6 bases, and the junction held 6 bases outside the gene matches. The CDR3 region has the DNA TGTGCCAGCAGTTACTCGCCAGGGGGCGCGAATGGCTACACCTTC. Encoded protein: CASSYSPGGANGYTF.

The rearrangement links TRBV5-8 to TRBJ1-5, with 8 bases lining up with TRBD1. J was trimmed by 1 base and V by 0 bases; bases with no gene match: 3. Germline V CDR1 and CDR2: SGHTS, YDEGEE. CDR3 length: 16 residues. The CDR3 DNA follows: TGTGCCAGCAGCTTGGGACAGGGGATAAGCAATCAGCCCCAGCATTTT. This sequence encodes CASSLGQGISNQPQHF. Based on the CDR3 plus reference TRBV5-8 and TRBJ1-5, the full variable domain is EAGVTQSPTHLIKTRGQQATLRCSPISGHTSVYWYQQALGLGLQFLLWYDEGEERNRGNFPPRFSGRQFPNYSSELNVNALELEDSALYLCASSLGQGISNQPQHFGDGTRLSIL.

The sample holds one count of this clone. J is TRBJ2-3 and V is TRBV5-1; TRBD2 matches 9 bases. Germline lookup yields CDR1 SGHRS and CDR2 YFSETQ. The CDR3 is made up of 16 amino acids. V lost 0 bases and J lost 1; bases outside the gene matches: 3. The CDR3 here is CASSLALAGRTDTQYF. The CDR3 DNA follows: TGCGCCAGCAGCTTGGCACTAGCGGGCCGCACAGATACGCAGTATTTT.

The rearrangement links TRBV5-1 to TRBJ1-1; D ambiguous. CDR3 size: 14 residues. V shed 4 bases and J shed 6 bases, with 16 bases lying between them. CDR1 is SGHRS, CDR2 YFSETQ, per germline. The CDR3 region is CASSLGSGLAEAFF. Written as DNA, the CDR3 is TGCGCCAGCAGCCTCGGTTCGGGGTTGGCTGAAGCTTTCTTT.

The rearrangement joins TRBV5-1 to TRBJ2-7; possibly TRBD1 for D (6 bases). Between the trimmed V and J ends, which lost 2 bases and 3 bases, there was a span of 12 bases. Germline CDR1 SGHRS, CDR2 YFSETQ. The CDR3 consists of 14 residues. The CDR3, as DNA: TGCGCCAGCAGCTTAAACAGGGTAGGCTACGAGCAGTACTTC. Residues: CASSLNRVGYEQYF.

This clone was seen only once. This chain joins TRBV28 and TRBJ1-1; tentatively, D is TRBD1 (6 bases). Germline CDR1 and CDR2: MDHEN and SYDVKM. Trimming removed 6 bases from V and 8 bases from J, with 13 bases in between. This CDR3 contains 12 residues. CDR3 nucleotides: TGTGCCAGCAGGCGTGCTACAGGGGAAGCTTTCTTT. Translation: CASRRATGEAFF.

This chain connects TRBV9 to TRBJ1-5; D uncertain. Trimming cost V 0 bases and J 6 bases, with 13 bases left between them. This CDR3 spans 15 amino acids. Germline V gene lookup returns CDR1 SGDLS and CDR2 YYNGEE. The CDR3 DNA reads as TGTGCCAGCAGCGTAGGGGATGGTCTAAGTCAGCCCCAGCATTTT. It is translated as CASSVGDGLSQPQHF.

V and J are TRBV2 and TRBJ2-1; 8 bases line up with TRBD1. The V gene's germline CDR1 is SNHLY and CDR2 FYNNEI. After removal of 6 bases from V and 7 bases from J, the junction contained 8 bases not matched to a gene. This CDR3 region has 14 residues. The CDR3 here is CASSQSRTGNEQFF. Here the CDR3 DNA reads TGTGCCAGCAGCCAGTCCCGGACAGGGAATGAGCAGTTCTTC.

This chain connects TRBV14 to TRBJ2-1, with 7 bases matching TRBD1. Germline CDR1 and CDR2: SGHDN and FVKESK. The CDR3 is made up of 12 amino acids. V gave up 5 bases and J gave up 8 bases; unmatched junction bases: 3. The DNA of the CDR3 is TGTGCCAGCAGCTCGAGGGGGCATGAGCAGTTCTTC. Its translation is CASSSRGHEQFF.

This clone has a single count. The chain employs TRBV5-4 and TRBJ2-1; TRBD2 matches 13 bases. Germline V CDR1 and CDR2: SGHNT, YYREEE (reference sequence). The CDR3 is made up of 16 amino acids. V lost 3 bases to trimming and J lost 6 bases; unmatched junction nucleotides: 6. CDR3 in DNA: TGTGCCAGCAGCTCCCGACTAGCGGGAGGCTTCAATGAGCAGTTCTTC. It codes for CASSSRLAGGFNEQFF.

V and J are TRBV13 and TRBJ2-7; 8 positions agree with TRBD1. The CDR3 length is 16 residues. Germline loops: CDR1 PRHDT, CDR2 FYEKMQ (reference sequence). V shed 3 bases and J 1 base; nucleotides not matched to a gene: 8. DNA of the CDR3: TGTGCCAGCAGCTTTACAAAGACAGGGGCTTCCTACGAGCAGTACTTC. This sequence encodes CASSFTKTGASYEQYF.

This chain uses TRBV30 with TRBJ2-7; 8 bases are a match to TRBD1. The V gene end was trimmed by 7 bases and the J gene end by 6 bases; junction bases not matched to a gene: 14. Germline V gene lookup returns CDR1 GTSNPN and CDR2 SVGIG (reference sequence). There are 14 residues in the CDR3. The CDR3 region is CALVTGASVREQYF. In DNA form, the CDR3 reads TGTGCCTTGGTGACAGGGGCCTCAGTACGCGAGCAGTACTTC.

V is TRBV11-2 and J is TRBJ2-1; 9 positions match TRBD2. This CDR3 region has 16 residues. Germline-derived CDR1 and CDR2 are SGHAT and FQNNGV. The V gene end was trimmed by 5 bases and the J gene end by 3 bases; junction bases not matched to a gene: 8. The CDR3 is CASSRGASGNYNEQFF. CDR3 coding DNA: TGTGCCAGCAGCCGGGGCGCTAGCGGGAACTACAATGAGCAGTTCTTC.

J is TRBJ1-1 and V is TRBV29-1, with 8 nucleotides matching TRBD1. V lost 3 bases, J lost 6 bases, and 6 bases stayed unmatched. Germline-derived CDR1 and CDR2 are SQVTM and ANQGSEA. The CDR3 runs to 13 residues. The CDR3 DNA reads TGCAGCGTTGAGTCAGGGGGCGCTTCTGAAGCTTTCTTT. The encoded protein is CSVESGGASEAFF.

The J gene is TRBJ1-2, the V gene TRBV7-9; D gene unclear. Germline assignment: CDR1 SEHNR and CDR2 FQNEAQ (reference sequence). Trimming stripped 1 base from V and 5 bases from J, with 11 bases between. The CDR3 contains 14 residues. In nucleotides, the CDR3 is TGTGCCAGCAGCTTAGATGTCACGGAGTATGGCTACACCTTC. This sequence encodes CASSLDVTEYGYTF.